These 5 T cell receptor beta chains came from one sample sequenced in a study of cytomegalovirus exposure and HLA in healthy donors. PCR involved 60 Vbeta and 13 Jbeta primers. Data came from immunoSEQ multiplex PCR; TCRdb stores just in-frame clones and leaves some out. The sample lists about 87,000 clones; 74% were seen once. The sequenced material came from PBMCs. Source of these receptors: a man aged 25-45 years in good health and CMV-seropositive.

CDR3 coding DNA: TGTGCCAGCAAGATGGCGGGGACCAATGAGCAGTTCTTC. Translation: CASKMAGTNEQFF. This chain uses TRBV7-8 with TRBJ2-1, with D possibly TRBD2 on 6 matching bases. CDR3 length: 13 residues. Germline V lookup: CDR1 SGHVS, CDR2 FQNEAQ. The V end was cut by 7 bases, the J end by 6 bases, with 13 bases between.

The V gene is TRBV30, the J gene TRBJ2-3; 11 nucleotides line up with TRBD2. Germline CDR1 and CDR2: GTSNPN and SVGIG (reference sequence). Unmatched junction bases numbered 6, after V lost 6 bases and J lost 4 bases. The CDR3 totals 14 residues. The CDR3 region is CACSTSGIADTQYF. The CDR3, as DNA: TGTGCCTGTTCGACTAGCGGGATTGCAGATACGCAGTATTTT.

The chain uses TRBV5-4 and TRBJ1-2; unclear D gene. Germline V lookup: CDR1 SGHNT, CDR2 YYREEE (reference sequence). The CDR3 has 12 residues. Trimming took off 8 bases at V and 4 bases at J, with 12 bases between the two ends. The CDR3 coding sequence is TGTGCCAGTTCGGACTCCATCTATGGCTACACCTTC. Its translation: CASSDSIYGYTF.

This rearrangement joins TRBV4-1 to TRBJ1-1; weak D call: TRBD1 (5 bases). CDR1 is MGHRA, CDR2 YSYEKL, per germline. Trimming shortened V by 1 base and J by 7 bases, and 13 bases separated the two germline ends. This CDR3 spans 14 amino acids. In nucleotides, the CDR3 is TGCGCCAGCAGCCAAGGGACCGCGGGGGGTGAAGCTTTCTTT. Protein sequence: CASSQGTAGGEAFF.

This clone has just a few counts. Other DNA variants within this sample encode the same CDR3. The gene calls are TRBV7-3 and TRBJ1-1; no clear D gene. Germline lookup yields CDR1 SGHTA and CDR2 FQGTGA. Trimming shortened V by 5 bases and J by 1 base, and 11 bases separated the two germline ends. CDR3 length equals 14 residues. CDR3 loop: CASSLTRENTEAFF. CDR3 bases: TGTGCCAGCAGCCTCACCCGGGAGAACACTGAAGCTTTCTTT.